The TCR beta chain under discussion was sequenced for a study of cytomegalovirus exposure and HLA in healthy donors. PCR used 60 Vbeta primers and 13 Jbeta primers. Clones were read by immunoSEQ multiplex PCR, and TCRdb kept only the in-frame ones, dropping some. The top ten clones hold roughly 1.2% of a sample with about 140,000 clones, about four fifths of them seen once. This TCR derives from a male donor in good health and CMV-seropositive. The sample comprised PBMCs.

The CDR3 DNA reads as TGTGCCAGCAGCTTACTAGCGGGACGGACCGGGGAGCTGTTTTTT. Translating gives CASSLLAGRTGELFF. The chain is built from TRBV13 and TRBJ2-2; 9 bases line up with TRBD2. The CDR3 has 15 amino acids. V shed 2 bases and J 5 bases; nucleotides not matched to a gene: 3. Germline CDR1 and CDR2: PRHDT and FYEKMQ (reference sequence).